This T cell receptor beta chain was sequenced for a study of blood T cell repertoires in COVID-19. Study details: Collection of acute and convalescent COVID-19 samples took place in the United States, Italy and Spain. PBMCs, B-cell-depleted T cells, or T cells were the source of the cDNA or gDNA that made up the material.

Produced via immunoSEQ multiplex PCR; TCRdb's table is partial and in-frame only. The sample has 150,000 to 200,000 clones, roughly 84% seen once. Germline loops: CDR1 SGHDT, CDR2 YYEEEE. With 1 base removed from V and 1 base from J, the gap between germline ends came to 11 bases. This CDR3 is built from 15 residues. The rearrangement joins TRBV5-6 to TRBJ1-1, with D possibly being TRBD1 (5 bases). Sequenced material: PBMCs or T cells enriched from blood (not recorded which). This receptor was identified in a woman aged 45-65 years who had recovered from COVID-19. The CDR3 reads CASSLFQGTNTEAFF. CDR3 DNA: TGTGCCAGCAGCTTGTTCCAGGGAACGAACACTGAAGCTTTCTTT.